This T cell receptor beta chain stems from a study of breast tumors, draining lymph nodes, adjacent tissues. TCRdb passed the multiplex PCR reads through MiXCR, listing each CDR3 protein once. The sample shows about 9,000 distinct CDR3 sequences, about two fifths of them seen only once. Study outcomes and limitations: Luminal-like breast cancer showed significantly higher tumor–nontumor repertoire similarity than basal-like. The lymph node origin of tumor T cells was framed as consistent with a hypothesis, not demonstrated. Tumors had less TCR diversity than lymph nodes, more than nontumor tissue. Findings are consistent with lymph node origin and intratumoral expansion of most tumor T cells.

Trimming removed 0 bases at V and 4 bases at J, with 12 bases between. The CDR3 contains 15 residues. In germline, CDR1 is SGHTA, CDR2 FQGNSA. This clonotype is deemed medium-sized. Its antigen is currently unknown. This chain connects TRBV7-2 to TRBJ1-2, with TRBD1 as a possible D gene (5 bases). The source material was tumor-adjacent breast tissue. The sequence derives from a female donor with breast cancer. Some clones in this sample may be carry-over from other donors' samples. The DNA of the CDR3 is TGTGCCAGCAGCTTAGCGGGGGGAGGTGGCTATGGCTACACCTTC. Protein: CASSLAGGGGYGYTF.